This T cell receptor (beta chain) was profiled in a study of blood T cell repertoires in COVID-19. As for the study in general: COVID-19 samples from acute and convalescent phases originated in the United States, Italy and Spain. The analysed material was cDNA or gDNA that came from T cells, B-cell-depleted T cells, or PBMCs.

The CDR3 is 15 amino acids. The V gene end was trimmed by 5 bases and the J gene end by 3 bases; junction bases not matched to a gene: 7. Germline V lookup: CDR1 SGHTA, CDR2 FQGNSA. In the original workflow: Scientists estimated how many nucleated cells there were by amplifying reference gene primers. The repertoire was sequenced with immunoSEQ multiplex PCR; TCRdb's copy has only in-frame clones and lacks some. V, J and clone size were drawn from that table, and D and trimming were deduced from the DNA. The table shows some 180,000 clones, with around 90% occurring only once. The clonotype was recovered from a man aged 45-65 years with acute or convalescent COVID-19. The V gene is TRBV7-2, the J gene TRBJ2-1; 7 bases match TRBD2. Input material: peripheral blood. The CDR3 DNA reads TGTGCCAGCAGCCAACGCGGGACTATCTACAATGAGCAGTTCTTC. Encoded protein: CASSQRGTIYNEQFF.